Listed here are 16 T cell receptor beta chains from one sample, sequenced in a study of OX40 agonist ivuxolimab in advanced cancers. Repertoires were generated with immunoSEQ multiplex PCR, while TCRdb's copy carries only in-frame clones and drops some. The sample records 35,000 to 50,000 clones, around nine tenths being singletons. The sequencing used CD4+ or CD8+ T cells sorted from blood, collected in a trial of the OX40 agonist ivuxolimab. The source is an adult with an advanced solid tumor such as melanoma, head and neck, liver or kidney cancer.

This sequence joins TRBV10-3 and TRBJ2-2; 10 bases agree with TRBD2. The CDR3 extends over 15 amino acids. Trimming at V came to 7 bases and at J to 1 base, leaving 3 bases not matched to a gene. Germline V gene sequence: CDR1 ENHRY, CDR2 SYGVKD. For the CDR3, the DNA is TGTGCCATCACCCGGACTAGCGGGAACACCGGGGAGCTGTTTTTT. It specifies CAITRTSGNTGELFF.

As to this clone: The same CDR3 arises from other DNA sequences in this sample as well. V and J are TRBV9 and TRBJ2-1; no definite D call. Germline V lookup: CDR1 SGDLS, CDR2 YYNGEE. The CDR3 is made up of 14 amino acids. Trimming shortened V by 0 bases and J by 1 base, and 5 bases separated the two germline ends. CDR3 coding DNA: TGTGCCAGCAGCGTAGTAGGGTCCTACAATGAGCAGTTCTTC. Protein: CASSVVGSYNEQFF.

The chain is built from TRBV29-1 and TRBJ2-1; 7 bases match TRBD1. J lost 5 bases, V lost 7 bases, and 14 bases had no gene match. The CDR3 is made up of 15 amino acids. CDR1 is SQVTM, CDR2 ANQGSEA, per germline. The DNA of the CDR3 is TGCAGCGCGAACGGTATAGGGGGCGCCCACAATGAGCAGTTCTTC. Protein sequence: CSANGIGGAHNEQFF.

The chain combines TRBV6-6 with TRBJ1-4, with D perhaps matching TRBD1 (5 bases). The CDR3 totals 12 residues. Trimming took off 7 bases at V and 8 bases at J, with 11 bases between the two ends. Germline assignment: CDR1 MNHNY and CDR2 SVGAGI (reference sequence). The CDR3 coding sequence is TGTGCCAGCAAGCAGGGTCAGGAAAAACTGTTTTTT. Its translation is CASKQGQEKLFF.

The rearrangement uses TRBV5-8 and TRBJ1-2; D might be TRBD1 (5 bases). V lost 7 bases and J lost 8, with 12 bases in between. Germline-derived CDR1 and CDR2 are SGHTS and YDEGEE. The CDR3 length is 11 residues. The CDR3 here is CASGGTLGYTF. CDR3 sequence (DNA): TGTGCCAGCGGGGGTACCCTGGGCTACACCTTC.

The table lists this clone with a few counts. The rearrangement links TRBV14 to TRBJ1-5, with D unresolved. V was trimmed by 1 base and J by 9 bases, leaving 7 bases between them. The CDR3 has 12 amino acids. Germline V gives CDR1 SGHDN, CDR2 FVKESK. The CDR3 reads CASSQGPGPQHF. CDR3 nucleotide sequence: TGTGCCAGCAGCCAAGGTCCAGGGCCCCAGCATTTT.

The rearrangement links TRBV28 to TRBJ2-7; D tentatively fits TRBD1 or TRBD2 (5 bases each). The V end lost 6 bases, the J end lost 2 bases, and 14 bases lay between the germline ends. This CDR3 spans 14 amino acids. CDR1 is MDHEN, CDR2 SYDVKM, per germline. The CDR3 protein is CASRETGTTYEQYF. The CDR3 DNA follows: TGTGCCAGCAGGGAAACCGGGACGACCTACGAGCAGTACTTC.

This clone was picked up a small number of times. This chain connects TRBV10-3 to TRBJ2-1; 11 positions agree with TRBD2. This CDR3 has 15 amino acids. Germline V CDR1 and CDR2: ENHRY, SYGVKD. The ends lost 7 bases at V and 4 bases at J; junction bases unmatched: 6. This CDR3 reads CAITATSGNYNEQFF. CDR3 nucleotide sequence: TGTGCCATCACCGCGACTAGCGGGAATTACAATGAGCAGTTCTTC.

The chain uses TRBV29-1 and TRBJ1-1; no firm D call. CDR1 is SQVTM, CDR2 ANQGSEA, per germline. V gave up 7 bases and J gave up 0 bases, with 12 bases separating them. The CDR3 consists of 13 residues. The CDR3 reads CSAARRLNTEAFF. The CDR3 DNA sequence: TGCAGCGCCGCGAGACGGTTGAACACTGAAGCTTTCTTT. The full variable domain, in which reference TRBV29-1 and TRBJ1-1 provide the parts outside the CDR3, is SAVISQKPSRDICQRGTSLTIQCQVDSQVTMMFWYRQQPGQSLTLIATANQGSEATYESGFVIDKFPISRPNLTFSTLTVSNMSPEDSSIYLCSAARRLNTEAFFGQGTRLTVV.

The chain carries TRBV11-2 and TRBJ2-3; 9 bases fit TRBD2. Trimming at V came to 1 base and at J to 1 base, leaving 0 bases not matched to a gene. Germline loops: CDR1 SGHAT, CDR2 FQNNGV. This CDR3 comprises 15 residues. CDR3 loop: CASSLGTSGTDTQYF. For the CDR3, the DNA is TGTGCCAGCAGCTTAGGGACTAGCGGCACAGATACGCAGTATTTT.

The V gene is TRBV12-5, the J gene TRBJ2-7; D might be TRBD1 (5 bases). The CDR3 length is 13 residues. The germline CDR1 and CDR2 sequences are LGHNT and FRNRAP. The V end was cut by 3 bases, the J end by 5 bases, with 11 bases between. CDR3 nucleotides: TGTGCTAGTGGTTTTCAGGGTAGAAACGAGCAGTACTTC. Its translation: CASGFQGRNEQYF.

J is TRBJ2-1 and V is TRBV20-1; D is perhaps TRBD1 (5 bases). This CDR3 is built from 11 residues. The ends were cut back, 1 base at V and 9 bases at J, with 7 bases in the middle. CDR1 and CDR2 (germline): DFQATT, SNEGSKA (reference sequence). The chain's CDR3 is CSARGTIEQFF. For the CDR3, the DNA is TGCAGTGCTAGAGGGACAATTGAGCAGTTCTTC.

The chain recombines TRBV29-1 with TRBJ2-1; perhaps TRBD1 as D (6 bases). Per the germline V gene, CDR1 is SQVTM and CDR2 is ANQGSEA. The CDR3 loop spans 13 amino acids. Trimming took 2 bases from V and 9 from J, leaving 14 bases between them. The CDR3 bases are TGCAGCGTTGAACCAACAGGGTCTGGTGAGCAGTTCTTC. Protein sequence: CSVEPTGSGEQFF.

The J gene is TRBJ2-4, the V gene TRBV19; the match to TRBD1 covers 10 bases. This CDR3 has 18 amino acids. V shed 1 base, J shed 0 bases, and the junction held 6 bases outside the gene matches. Germline V gene sequence: CDR1 LNHDA, CDR2 SQIVND (reference sequence). The DNA for the CDR3 is TGTGCCAGTAGTATAGGCTTCGGGACAGGGGTAGCCAAAAACATTCAGTACTTC. It codes for CASSIGFGTGVAKNIQYF.

The chain employs TRBV7-3 and TRBJ2-7; the D gene is possibly TRBD2 (6 bases). V lost 4 bases and J 2 bases, leaving 18 bases between the germline ends. This CDR3 is built from 16 residues. Germline assignment: CDR1 SGHTA and CDR2 FQGTGA. The CDR3 DNA is TGTGCCAGCAGCTCCTTAAAGAGGAGGGAGCCCTACGAGCAGTACTTC. It specifies CASSSLKRREPYEQYF.

This chain links TRBV4-3 with TRBJ2-7; 7 bases are shared with TRBD2. Trimming at V came to 2 bases and at J to 2 bases, leaving 6 bases not matched to a gene. The CDR3 totals 15 residues. The germline V gene encodes CDR1 LGHNA and CDR2 YSLEER. CDR3 nucleotides: TGCGCCAGCAGCCAATATCGCGGGAGCCCCTACGAGCAGTACTTC. As protein: CASSQYRGSPYEQYF.